This T cell receptor beta chain was identified in a study of CD8 T cells in Susac syndrome. Overall study: Within the group of sequenced Susac syndrome patients, six had active disease and about 8 were in remission.

CD8+ and CD4+ T cells circulating in blood were sequenced for TCR beta. Diagnostic criteria defined recently for definite or probable disease were met by the Susac syndrome patients. The RNA input was about 0.5 to 1 ug, and it was reverse transcribed with random hexamers. TCRdb independently ran MiXCR on the immunoSEQ multiplex PCR reads; one entry per CDR3 protein. The sample includes around 170,000 distinct CDR3 sequences, about 96% of them seen just once. The CDR3 runs 18 residues. The trim removed 3 bases at V and 1 base at J, leaving 6 bases unmatched. CDR1 is MGHRA, CDR2 YSYEKL, per germline. The sample comprised CD4+ T cells from PBMCs. This rearrangement joins TRBV4-1 to TRBJ2-3; 14 bases align to TRBD2. The source is a human donor with Susac syndrome. CDR3 sequence reads: CASSQTSGGAGGTDTQYF. CDR3 bases: TGCGCCAGCAGCCAGACTAGCGGGGGGGCCGGGGGCACAGATACGCAGTATTTT.